These 25 T cell receptor beta chains originate from one sample sequenced in a study of blood T cell repertoires in COVID-19. Produced via immunoSEQ multiplex PCR; TCRdb's table is partial and in-frame only. This table has about 210,000 clones, 81% appearing once. The specimen was PBMCs or T cells enriched from blood (not recorded which). All receptors come from a woman aged 45 to 65 with acute COVID-19.

The rearrangement links TRBV23-1 to TRBJ1-4; D call uncertain. TRBV23-1 is sorted into the ORF group, with uncertain function. V lost 0 bases to trimming and J lost 3 bases, with 17 bases between them. CDR3 size: 18 residues. The CDR3 DNA is TGCGCCAGCAGTCAATCTGGAGTAGTCGGGTCTCCTAATGAAAAACTGTTTTTT. Residues: CASSQSGVVGSPNEKLFF.

This clone was counted a single time. The chain recombines TRBV4-1 with TRBJ1-6; 9 bases align to TRBD1. Trimming took 4 bases from V and 8 from J; bases not matched to a gene: 6. This CDR3 is built from 15 residues. The V gene's germline CDR1 is MGHRA and CDR2 YSYEKL. CDR3 loop: CASSPRDRVDSPLHF. As DNA, the CDR3 is TGCGCCAGCAGCCCCCGGGACAGGGTCGATTCACCCCTCCACTTT.

In its sample, this clone was seen once. In nucleotides, the CDR3 is TGTGCCAGCAGCTTAGTTGGGGGGGGGACTGAAGCTTTCTTT. It translates to CASSLVGGGTEAFF. This chain links TRBV7-2 with TRBJ1-1; TRBD1 might be the D (5 bases). Trimming took 1 base from V and 5 from J, leaving 11 bases between them. The CDR3 runs 14 residues. Germline CDR1 is SGHTA and CDR2 is FQGNSA.

The V call is TRBV28, the J call TRBJ2-7, with a tentative D call TRBD2 (6 bases). Trimming stripped 6 bases from V and 4 bases from J, with 16 bases between. From germline, CDR1 is MDHEN and CDR2 SYDVKM. The CDR3 consists of 14 residues. The CDR3 coding sequence is TGTGCCAGCAGCATTCCCGGGACTGGGTACGAGCAGTACTTC. Protein product: CASSIPGTGYEQYF.

The chain employs TRBV7-9 and TRBJ1-1, with TRBD1 matching 8 bases. Germline CDR1 reads SEHNR; CDR2 reads FQNEAQ (reference sequence). Trimming at V came to 1 base and at J to 3 bases, leaving 4 bases not matched to a gene. CDR3 length: 15 residues. The CDR3 DNA reads TGTGCCAGCAGCTTAGGGACAGGGTGGGACACTGAAGCTTTCTTT. Protein product: CASSLGTGWDTEAFF. Variable domain in full (rest from reference TRBV7-9 and TRBJ1-1): DTGVSQNPRHKITKRGQNVTFRCDPISEHNRLYWYRQTLGQGPEFLTYFQNEAQLEKSRLLSDRFSAERPKGSFSTLEIQRTEQGDSAMYLCASSLGTGWDTEAFFGQGTRLTVV.

Details on this clone: An end of the junction differs from the germline gene, which may be a read error. The chain carries TRBV7-2 and TRBJ2-7, with TRBD2 matching 8 bases. The V gene's germline CDR1 is SGHTA and CDR2 FQGNSA. The CDR3 totals 14 residues. The CDR3 protein is CASSVAGLEGEQYF. The DNA of the CDR3 is TGTGCCAGCAGCGTAGCGGGACTCGAAGGGGAGCAGTACTTC.

Worth noting for this clone: Mismatch with germline at one junction end may stem from a read error. This CDR3 reads CASSSSSGVTF. CDR3 in DNA: TGTGCCAGCAGTTCATCCTCGGGGGTAACCTTC. The rearrangement links TRBV28 to TRBJ2-7; possibly TRBD2 for D (6 bases). The CDR3 extends over 11 amino acids. The V gene's germline CDR1 is MDHEN and CDR2 SYDVKM.

The chain carries TRBV2 and TRBJ1-3; D not certain. V dropped 2 bases and J dropped 3 bases, with 8 bases sitting between them. CDR3 length: 14 residues. In germline, CDR1 is SNHLY, CDR2 FYNNEI. CDR3 protein: CASSEYGVGNTIYF. The CDR3 region has the DNA TGTGCCAGCAGTGAATACGGGGTTGGAAACACCATATATTTT.

V usage is TRBV7-2 and J usage is TRBJ2-5; no reliable D call. The CDR3 consists of 14 residues. Germline V CDR1 and CDR2: SGHTA, FQGNSA. Trimming left V 0 bases short and J 5 bases short, with 10 bases between. In DNA form, the CDR3 reads TGTGCCAGCAGCTTAGCTTCAGGAAGCGAGACCCAGTACTTC. Residues: CASSLASGSETQYF.

This chain connects TRBV6-4 to TRBJ2-7; unclear D gene. This CDR3 is built from 15 residues. V lost 9 bases and J lost 0, with 18 bases in between. Germline CDR1 MRHNA, CDR2 SNTAGT. CDR3 loop: CASRQMPHPSYEQYF. In nucleotides, the CDR3 is TGTGCCAGTCGACAAATGCCGCATCCCTCCTACGAGCAGTACTTC.

The chain links TRBV4-3 to TRBJ2-3, with 10 bases fitting TRBD2. CDR3 length equals 17 residues. Germline trimming cut 0 bases from V and 2 bases from J; bases unmatched to any gene: 5. The V gene's germline CDR1 is LGHNA and CDR2 YSLEER. The CDR3 sequence is CASSQDERGGPTDTQYF. DNA of the CDR3: TGCGCCAGCAGCCAAGATGAGCGGGGGGGCCCCACAGATACGCAGTATTTT.

This chain uses TRBV7-2 with TRBJ2-7; TRBD1 is a possible D gene (6 bases). The V and J ends lost 5 bases and 7 bases respectively, with 12 bases between them. There are 12 residues in the CDR3. The V gene's germline CDR1 is SGHTA and CDR2 FQGNSA. The CDR3: CASSTDRLEQYF. The DNA of the CDR3 is TGTGCCAGCAGCACCGACAGGCTTGAGCAGTACTTC.

V is TRBV7-3 and J is TRBJ2-2; the match to TRBD2 covers 7 bases. The CDR3 consists of 19 residues. Germline loops: CDR1 SGHTA, CDR2 FQGTGA. J was trimmed by 7 bases and V by 6 bases; bases with no gene match: 23. CDR3 sequence: CASRSQGASGTAGGGELFF. Here the CDR3 DNA reads TGTGCCAGCAGATCCCAGGGTGCCAGCGGGACCGCTGGGGGCGGGGAGCTGTTTTTT.

The rearrangement uses TRBV10-3 and TRBJ1-1; D uncertain. In germline, CDR1 is ENHRY, CDR2 SYGVKD. The ends were cut back, 2 bases at V and 5 bases at J, with 21 bases in the middle. The CDR3 runs 17 residues. The CDR3 reads CAISEPWYAAQRTEAFF. The CDR3 DNA is TGTGCCATCAGTGAGCCCTGGTACGCCGCTCAGAGGACTGAAGCTTTCTTT.

The sample holds a few counts of this clone. This chain joins TRBV10-3 and TRBJ1-4; D possibly corresponds to TRBD1 (5 bases). Looked up from germline, CDR1 is ENHRY and CDR2 is SYGVKD. The CDR3 spans 15 residues. The V gene lost 2 bases and the J gene lost 8 bases, with 15 bases spanning the gap. The CDR3 spells CAISESGAREEKLFF. The CDR3, as DNA: TGTGCCATCAGTGAGAGCGGGGCGAGGGAAGAAAAACTGTTTTTT.

The chain links TRBV9 to TRBJ1-4, with D tentatively TRBD1 (6 bases). CDR1 and CDR2 (germline): SGDLS, YYNGEE. This CDR3 is built from 13 residues. V gave up 3 bases and J gave up 8 bases, with 11 bases separating them. DNA of the CDR3: TGTGCCAGCAGCGCTACAGGGTTAGAAAAACTGTTTTTT. Its translation: CASSATGLEKLFF.

The rearrangement joins TRBV7-9 to TRBJ2-3; 15 nucleotides line up with TRBD2. The CDR3 totals 17 residues. The germline CDR1 and CDR2 sequences are SEHNR and FQNEAQ (reference sequence). V was clipped by 4 bases and J by 3 bases; unmatched bases: 5. Here the CDR3 reads CASSSGLAGGYTDTQYF. CDR3 nucleotide sequence: TGTGCCAGCAGCTCCGGACTAGCGGGGGGGTATACAGATACGCAGTATTTT.

This sequence joins TRBV7-2 and TRBJ2-4; D possibly corresponds to TRBD2 (5 bases). Trimming shortened V by 0 bases and J by 2 bases, and 11 bases separated the two germline ends. The CDR3 loop spans 16 amino acids. From germline, CDR1 is SGHTA and CDR2 FQGNSA. CDR3 sequence: CASSLALPGSKNIQYF. The CDR3 DNA reads as TGTGCCAGCAGCTTAGCCCTCCCGGGGTCCAAAAACATTCAGTACTTC.

This chain uses TRBV4-3 with TRBJ1-1; D is possibly TRBD1 (5 bases). V gave up 6 bases and J gave up 1 base, with 9 bases separating them. Germline-derived CDR1 and CDR2 are LGHNA and YSLEER. This CDR3 contains 13 residues. CDR3 DNA: TGCGCCAGCAGTCGACAGCAGAACACTGAAGCTTTCTTT. Translated: CASSRQQNTEAFF.

The J gene is TRBJ2-1, the V gene TRBV28, with D tentatively TRBD1 (5 bases). CDR3 size: 16 residues. V gave up 3 bases and J gave up 2 bases, with 14 bases separating them. From germline, CDR1 is MDHEN and CDR2 SYDVKM. The CDR3 protein is CASSFVGAGAYNEQFF. The CDR3 DNA sequence: TGTGCCAGCAGTTTCGTAGGGGCTGGTGCCTACAATGAGCAGTTCTTC. The full variable domain, rest sourced from reference TRBV28 and TRBJ2-1, is DVKVTQSSRYLVKRTGEKVFLECVQDMDHENMFWYRQDPGLGLRLIYFSYDVKMKEKGDIPEGYSVSREKKERFSLILESASTNQTSMYLCASSFVGAGAYNEQFFGPGTRLTVL.

In the case of this clone: One end of the junction varies from germline; a read error may be responsible. V and J are TRBV7-2 and TRBJ2-3; TRBD2 matches at 13 bases. This CDR3 has 16 amino acids. Germline V lookup: CDR1 SGHTA, CDR2 FQGNSA. CDR3 residues: CASSLWTSGSKDTQYF. The CDR3 coding sequence is TGTGCCAGCAGCCTATGGACTAGCGGGAGCAAAGATACGCAGTATTTT. The full variable domain, its missing parts supplied by reference TRBV7-2 and TRBJ2-3, is GAGVSQSPSNKVTEKGKDVELRCDPISGHTALYWYRQSLGQGLEFLIYFQGNSAPDKSGLPSDRFSAERTGGSVSTLTIQRTQQEDSAVYLCASSLWTSGSKDTQYFGPGTRLTVL.

The V and J genes are TRBV24-1 and TRBJ2-6; unclear D gene. This CDR3 comprises 16 residues. V was trimmed by 3 bases and J by 1 base, leaving 9 bases between them. The germline V gene encodes CDR1 KGHDR and CDR2 SFDVKD. The CDR3 reads CATSDPALSGANVLTF. In DNA form, the CDR3 reads TGTGCCACCAGTGATCCTGCCCTATCTGGGGCCAACGTCCTGACTTTC.

This sequence joins TRBV7-2 and TRBJ2-3; TRBD2 agrees at 11 bases. CDR1 SGHTA and CDR2 FQGNSA come from the germline V gene. J was trimmed by 1 base and V by 4 bases; bases with no gene match: 1. CDR3 length equals 15 residues. CDR3 DNA sequence: TGTGCCAGCAGCTCGACTAGCGGGGGCACAGATACGCAGTATTTT. Its translation: CASSSTSGGTDTQYF.

This sequence joins TRBV7-9 and TRBJ2-5; D might be TRBD1 (6 bases). This CDR3 spans 15 amino acids. The germline V and J ends were trimmed by 5 bases and 2 bases, with 15 bases remaining between them. Germline V gene data show CDR1 as SEHNR and CDR2 as FQNEAQ (reference sequence). The CDR3 loop is CASSPTGTPQETQYF. In DNA, the CDR3 is TGTGCCAGCAGCCCAACCGGGACACCACAAGAGACCCAGTACTTC.

J is TRBJ1-1 and V is TRBV28; TRBD1 matches 8 bases. The CDR3 runs 13 residues. Germline-derived CDR1 and CDR2 are MDHEN and SYDVKM. With V trimmed by 5 bases and J by 6 bases, 5 bases remained unmatched. CDR3 nucleotides: TGTGCCAGCAGTCCAAGGACAGGGTCTGAAGCTTTCTTT. Its protein is CASSPRTGSEAFF.